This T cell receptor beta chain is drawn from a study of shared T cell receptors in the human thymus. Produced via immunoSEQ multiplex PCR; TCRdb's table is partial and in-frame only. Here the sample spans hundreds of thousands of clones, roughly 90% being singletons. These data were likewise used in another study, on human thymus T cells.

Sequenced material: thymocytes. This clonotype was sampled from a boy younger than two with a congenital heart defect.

The CDR3 sequence: CASSSARYEQYF. The CDR3, as DNA: TGTGCCAGCAGTTCCGCCCGGTACGAGCAGTACTTC. This chain joins TRBV6-6 and TRBJ2-7; D not resolved. Germline CDR1 MNHNY, CDR2 SVGAGI (reference sequence). The V and J ends lost 4 bases and 4 bases respectively, with 8 bases between them. The CDR3 extends over 12 amino acids.